This TCR beta chain was obtained from a study of regulatory T cells in long-lasting Graves disease. Library construction for TCR beta used iRepertoire HTBI primers and Arm-PCR of CDR3 regions. TCRdb independently ran MiXCR on the multiplex PCR reads; one entry per CDR3 protein. The sample carries roughly 500,000 distinct CDR3 sequences, around a fifth recorded once. Germline V lookup: CDR1 SGHTA, CDR2 FQGNSA. This CDR3 comprises 15 residues. Regarding time point: persistent/refractory GD, antithyroid drugs over 5 years with positive TRAb. TCR sequences were obtained from RNA taken from PBMCs. An endocrinology unit in Xi'an, China, supplied the patients. With respect to this clonotype: One junction end does not reproduce the germline sequence, and a read error may be involved.

The clonotype originates from a female donor with Graves disease. The V gene is TRBV7-2, the J gene TRBJ2-3, with 8 bases aligning to TRBD2. The sequencing used peripheral blood mononuclear cells (PBMCs), collected when the disease was refractory, from a patient treated with antithyroid drugs. CDR3 DNA: TGTGCCAGCAGCTCCAGCGGGAGTAGCACAGATACACAGTATTTT. The encoded protein is CASSSSGSSTDTQYF.